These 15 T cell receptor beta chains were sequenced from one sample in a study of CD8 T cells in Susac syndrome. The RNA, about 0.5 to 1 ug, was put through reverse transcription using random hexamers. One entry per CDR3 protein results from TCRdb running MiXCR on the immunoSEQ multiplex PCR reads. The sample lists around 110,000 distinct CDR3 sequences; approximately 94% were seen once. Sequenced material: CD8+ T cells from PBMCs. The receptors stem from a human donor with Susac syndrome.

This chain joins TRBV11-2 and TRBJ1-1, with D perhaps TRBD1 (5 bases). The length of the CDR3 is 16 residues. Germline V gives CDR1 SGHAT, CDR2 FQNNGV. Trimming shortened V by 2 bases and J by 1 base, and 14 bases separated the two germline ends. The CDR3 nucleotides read TGTGCCAGCAGCTTACGGAGGGGTGAGAGGAACACTGAAGCTTTCTTT. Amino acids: CASSLRRGERNTEAFF.

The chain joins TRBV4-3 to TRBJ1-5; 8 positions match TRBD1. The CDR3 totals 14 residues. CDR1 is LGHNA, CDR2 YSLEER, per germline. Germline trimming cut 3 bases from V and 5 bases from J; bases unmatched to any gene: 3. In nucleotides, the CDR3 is TGCGCCAGCAGCCAGCGGGGACAGGATCAGCCCCAGCATTTT. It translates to CASSQRGQDQPQHF.

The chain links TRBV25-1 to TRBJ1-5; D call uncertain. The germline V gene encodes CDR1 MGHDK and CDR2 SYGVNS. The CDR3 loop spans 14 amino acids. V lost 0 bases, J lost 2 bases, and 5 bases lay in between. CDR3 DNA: TGTGCCAGCAGTGAATATGGCCGCAATCAGCCCCAGCATTTT. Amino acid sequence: CASSEYGRNQPQHF.

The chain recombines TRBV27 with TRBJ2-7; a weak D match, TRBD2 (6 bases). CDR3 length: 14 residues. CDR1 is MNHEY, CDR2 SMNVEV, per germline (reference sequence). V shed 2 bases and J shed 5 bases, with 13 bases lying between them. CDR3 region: CASSLAGPWNEQYF. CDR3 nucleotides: TGTGCCAGCAGTTTAGCGGGACCGTGGAACGAGCAGTACTTC.

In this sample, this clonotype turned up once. CDR3 sequence (DNA): TGTGCCAGTCGAAGACCAGGGGGCGAGGACGAGCAGTACTTC. Amino acid sequence: CASRRPGGEDEQYF. The chain joins TRBV19 to TRBJ2-7, with 8 bases lining up with TRBD1. The CDR3 contains 14 residues. J was trimmed by 5 bases and V by 8 bases; bases with no gene match: 11. Germline CDR1 LNHDA, CDR2 SQIVND (reference sequence).

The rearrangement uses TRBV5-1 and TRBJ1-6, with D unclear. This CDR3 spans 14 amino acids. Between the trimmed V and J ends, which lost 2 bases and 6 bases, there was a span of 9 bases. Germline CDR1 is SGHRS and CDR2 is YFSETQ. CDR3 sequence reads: CASSFEEGNSPLHF. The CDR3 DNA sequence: TGCGCCAGCAGCTTTGAAGAGGGTAATTCACCCCTCCACTTT.

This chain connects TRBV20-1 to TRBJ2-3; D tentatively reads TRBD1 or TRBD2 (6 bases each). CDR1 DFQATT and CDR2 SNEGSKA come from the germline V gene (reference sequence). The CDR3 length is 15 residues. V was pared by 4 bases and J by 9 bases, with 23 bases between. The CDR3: CSAKGGLLSSRTQYF. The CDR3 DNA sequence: TGCAGTGCTAAGGGGGGCCTGTTAAGTAGTCGAACGCAGTATTTT.

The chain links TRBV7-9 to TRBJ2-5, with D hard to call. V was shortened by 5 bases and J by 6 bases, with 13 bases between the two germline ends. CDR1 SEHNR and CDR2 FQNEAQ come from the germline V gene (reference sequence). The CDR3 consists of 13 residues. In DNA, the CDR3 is TGTGCCAGCAGCACCACCATTATCAAGACCCAGTACTTC. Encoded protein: CASSTTIIKTQYF.

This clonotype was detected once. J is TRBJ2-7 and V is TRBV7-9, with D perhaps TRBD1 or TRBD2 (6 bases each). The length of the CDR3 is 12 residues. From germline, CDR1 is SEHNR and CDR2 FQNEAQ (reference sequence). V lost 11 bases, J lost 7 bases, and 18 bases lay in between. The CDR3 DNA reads TGTGCCTCCAGGAGGGGGGCGGTAGAGCAGTACTTC. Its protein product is CASRRGAVEQYF.

The CDR3 loop reads CASSPTNYNEQFF. CDR3 DNA sequence: TGCGCCAGCAGCCCGACTAACTACAATGAGCAGTTCTTC. V and J are TRBV4-1 and TRBJ2-1; perhaps TRBD2 as D (5 bases). V was clipped by 4 bases and J by 3 bases, with 7 bases between them. Looked up from germline, CDR1 is MGHRA and CDR2 is YSYEKL. The CDR3 totals 13 residues.

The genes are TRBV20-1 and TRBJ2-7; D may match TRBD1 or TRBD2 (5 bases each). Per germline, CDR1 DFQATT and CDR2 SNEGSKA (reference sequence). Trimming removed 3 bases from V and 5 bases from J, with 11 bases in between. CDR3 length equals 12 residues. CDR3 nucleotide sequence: TGCAGTGCTAGCCCAGGGACCGACGAGCAGTACTTC. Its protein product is CSASPGTDEQYF.

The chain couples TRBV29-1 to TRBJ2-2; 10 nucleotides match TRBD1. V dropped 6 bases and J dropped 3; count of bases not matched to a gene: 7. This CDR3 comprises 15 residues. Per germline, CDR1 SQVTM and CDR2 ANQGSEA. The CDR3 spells CSVMRDRGYTGELFF. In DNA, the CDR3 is TGCAGCGTGATGAGGGACAGGGGATACACCGGGGAGCTGTTTTTT.

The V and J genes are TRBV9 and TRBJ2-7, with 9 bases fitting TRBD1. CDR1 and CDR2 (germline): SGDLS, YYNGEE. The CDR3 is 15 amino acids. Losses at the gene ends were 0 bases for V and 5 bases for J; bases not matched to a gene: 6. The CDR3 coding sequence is TGTGCCAGCAGCGTAGGAGGACAGGGGATTCACGAGCAGTACTTC. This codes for CASSVGGQGIHEQYF.

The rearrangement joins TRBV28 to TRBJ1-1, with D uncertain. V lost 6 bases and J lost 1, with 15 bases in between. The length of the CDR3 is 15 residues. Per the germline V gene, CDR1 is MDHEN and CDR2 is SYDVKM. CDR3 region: CASSLGYMRNTEAFF. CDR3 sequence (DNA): TGTGCCAGCAGCTTGGGCTACATGAGGAACACTGAAGCTTTCTTT.

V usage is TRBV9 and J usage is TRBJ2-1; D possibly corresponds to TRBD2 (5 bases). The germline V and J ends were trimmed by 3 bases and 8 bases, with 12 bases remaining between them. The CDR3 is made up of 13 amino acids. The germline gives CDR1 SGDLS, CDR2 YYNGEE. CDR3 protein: CASSAFSGDEQFF. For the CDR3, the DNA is TGTGCCAGCAGCGCCTTCAGCGGCGATGAGCAGTTCTTC.